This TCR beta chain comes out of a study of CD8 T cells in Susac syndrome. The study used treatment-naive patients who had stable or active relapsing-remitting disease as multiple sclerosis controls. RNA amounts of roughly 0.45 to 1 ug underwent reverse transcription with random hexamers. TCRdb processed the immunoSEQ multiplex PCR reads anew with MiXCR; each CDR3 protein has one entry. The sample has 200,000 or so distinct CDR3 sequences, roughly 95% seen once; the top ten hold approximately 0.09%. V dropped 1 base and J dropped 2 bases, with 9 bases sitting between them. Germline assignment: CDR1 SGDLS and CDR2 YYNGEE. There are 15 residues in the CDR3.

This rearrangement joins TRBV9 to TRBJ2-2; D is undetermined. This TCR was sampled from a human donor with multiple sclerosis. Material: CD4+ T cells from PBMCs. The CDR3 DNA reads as TGTGCCAGCAGCGTAAGTTCTAGAAACACCGGGGAGCTGTTTTTT. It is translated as CASSVSSRNTGELFF. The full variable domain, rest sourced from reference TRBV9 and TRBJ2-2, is DSGVTQTPKHLITATGQRVTLRCSPRSGDLSVYWYQQSLDQGLQFLIQYYNGEERAKGNILERFSAQQFPDLHSELNLSSLELGDSALYFCASSVSSRNTGELFFGEGSRLTVL.